The clone carrying this TCR beta chain was recorded many times. Its antigen is unknown. This entry comes from a study of blood T cells in healthy people across ages. Study outcomes and limitations: Long-lived donors exceeded aged donors in naive CD4+ cells and diversity.

Using a J-beta primer mix together with a sample-barcoded 5' primer, a second PCR was run for 7 to 11 cycles. Each CDR3 protein is one row after TCRdb ran MiXCR on the 5' RACE reads. The sample has 650,000 to 800,000 distinct CDR3 sequences, 40% to 50% seen once; the top ten hold approximately 20%. The specimen sequenced was blood. This receptor was taken from a man aged 55 to 70 in good health.

CDR3 sequence: CSAKRQGLTAEQYF. The CDR3 nucleotides are TGCAGTGCTAAAAGACAGGGACTTACCGCCGAGCAGTACTTC. This chain uses TRBV20-1 with TRBJ2-7; a weak D match, TRBD1 (7 bases). This CDR3 has 14 residues. V lost 4 bases to trimming and J lost 6 bases, with 19 bases between them. Per germline, CDR1 DFQATT and CDR2 SNEGSKA (reference sequence).